This T cell receptor (beta chain) derives from a study of monozygotic twins with inflammatory bowel disease. Samples each yielded cDNA through eight separate reactions. TCRdb reanalyzed the 5' RACE reads, giving one entry per CDR3 protein sequence and no DNA. Its table lists 400,000 to 500,000 distinct CDR3 sequences. This CDR3 is 14 amino acids long. Germline values: CDR1 ENHRY, CDR2 SYGVKD. Sequencing was carried out using blood. This clonotype originated in a human donor with ulcerative colitis or Crohn's disease, or a healthy co-twin of an affected twin (not recorded which). The chain is built from TRBV10-3 and TRBJ2-5; the TRBD2 assignment by TCRdb is unverifiable without DNA. The chain's CDR3 is CATHSGREQETQYF.